This TCR beta chain was documented in a study of blood T cell repertoires in COVID-19. The wider study: COVID-19 samples collected from the United States, Italy and Spain covered acute and convalescent phases. Sources were T cells, B-cell-depleted T cells, or PBMCs; the material itself was cDNA or gDNA.

Per the original data handling: Researchers report that nucleated cell counts were estimated from reference gene primer amplification. Sequenced by immunoSEQ multiplex PCR; TCRdb stores in-frame clones only, minus some. The V and J calls and clone size come from that table; D and trimming were worked out from the DNA. The sample records 50,000 to 70,000 clones, 90% being singletons. Looked up from germline, CDR1 is MNHEY and CDR2 is SVGAGI. The CDR3 extends over 16 amino acids. V was clipped by 0 bases and J by 6 bases; unmatched bases: 6. The sample comprised peripheral blood. The rearrangement links TRBV6-5 to TRBJ2-1; 9 bases line up with TRBD2. This clonotype was obtained from a woman aged 80 or over with active COVID-19. CDR3 sequence: CASSYSRLAAGNEQFF. The CDR3 bases are TGTGCCAGCAGTTACTCCAGACTAGCGGCTGGCAATGAGCAGTTCTTC.